This T cell receptor (beta chain) emerged from a study of cytomegalovirus exposure and HLA in healthy donors. Study details: As an earlier analysis found, roughly 180 million T cells yielded about 120 million unique TCR beta sequences. Points from the study as a whole: One later analysis reportedly identified an Asian-associated ancestry cluster that showed fewer N-insertions than the roughly 670-donor mean.

PCR used 60 Vbeta primers and 13 Jbeta primers. Libraries were prepared by immunoSEQ multiplex PCR; TCRdb keeps only in-frame clonotypes and omits some of them. The table has approximately 110,000 clones, around three quarters seen once. Of note for this clone: Its antigen is currently unknown.

V was shortened by 8 bases and J by 1 base, with 5 bases between the two germline ends. This CDR3 is 11 amino acids long. Germline lookup yields CDR1 MDHEN and CDR2 SYDVKM. The chain combines TRBV28 with TRBJ1-1, with D unresolved. The TCR originated in a woman between 40 and 50 years old in good health and CMV-seronegative. Sequenced sample: PBMCs. The CDR3 DNA follows: TGTGCCAGCCGTAAGAACACTGAAGCTTTCTTT. Encoded protein: CASRKNTEAFF.